These 30 T cell receptor beta chains were all obtained from the same sample, sequenced in a study of shared clonotypes between healthy human individuals. The table came from immunoSEQ multiplex PCR; TCRdb's copy has only in-frame clones and leaves some out. This repertoire shows approximately 1,000,000 clones, roughly 77% found once; its top ten account for roughly 0.82%. Sequenced input: memory CD4+ T cells from PBMCs. Subset indicated: CD45RA-negative fraction. The receptor set was obtained from a man between 18 and 29 years old in good health. Some clones in this sample may be carry-over from other donors' samples.

The chain couples TRBV27 to TRBJ2-1; 11 nucleotides line up with TRBD2. Germline V gene lookup returns CDR1 MNHEY and CDR2 SMNVEV (reference sequence). The CDR3 covers 15 residues. The V gene end was trimmed by 5 bases and the J gene end by 6 bases; junction bases not matched to a gene: 6. CDR3 sequence reads: CASSHTSGGANEQFF. The CDR3, as DNA: TGTGCCAGCAGTCATACTAGCGGGGGCGCCAATGAGCAGTTCTTC.

This clone has a single count. The chain couples TRBV30 to TRBJ1-4, with no clear D. This CDR3 comprises 15 residues. Per the germline V gene, CDR1 is GTSNPN and CDR2 is SVGIG (reference sequence). V was trimmed by 2 bases and J by 11 bases, leaving 21 bases between them. CDR3 nucleotide sequence: TGTGCCTGGAGTCCCGGACGGGCCGGAACGGGGAAACTGTTTTTT. It is translated as CAWSPGRAGTGKLFF.

CDR3 nucleotides: TGTGCCAGCATCTCCACAACCAACTTAGCGGGAGGCGGAGATACGCAGTATTTT. It specifies CASISTTNLAGGGDTQYF. V gene TRBV2 combines with J gene TRBJ2-3, with 10 bases aligning to TRBD2. The CDR3 covers 18 residues. CDR1 and CDR2 (germline): SNHLY, FYNNEI. Trimming cost V 7 bases and J 5 bases; bases outside gene matches: 18.

The V gene is TRBV10-3, the J gene TRBJ1-5, with D possibly matching TRBD1 (5 bases). Germline values: CDR1 ENHRY, CDR2 SYGVKD. Between the trimmed V and J ends, which lost 5 bases and 6 bases, there was a span of 14 bases. The CDR3 spans 14 residues. This CDR3 reads CAISPRAGGQPQHF. The CDR3 region has the DNA TGTGCCATCAGTCCCAGGGCGGGCGGTCAGCCCCAGCATTTT.

The chain has TRBV9 and TRBJ1-3; 7 positions agree with TRBD1. The CDR3 has 15 residues. Germline V lookup: CDR1 SGDLS, CDR2 YYNGEE. The ends lost 4 bases at V and 3 bases at J; junction bases unmatched: 7. The CDR3 is CASSPGGGDGNTIYF. CDR3 DNA sequence: TGTGCCAGCAGCCCCGGAGGGGGCGATGGAAACACCATATATTTT.

This clone showed up just a few times. The chain links TRBV7-8 to TRBJ1-3; D might be TRBD1 (5 bases). In germline, CDR1 is SGHVS, CDR2 FQNEAQ. V was cut by 5 bases and J by 0 bases, with 23 bases left in between. CDR3 length: 19 amino acids. The CDR3 region is CASSLYSPRGPNSGNTIYF. The CDR3 DNA follows: TGTGCCAGCAGCCTCTACTCTCCTCGGGGACCCAACTCTGGAAACACCATATATTTT. The variable domain in full, completed from reference TRBV7-8 and TRBJ1-3, reads GAGVSQSPRYKVAKRGQDVALRCDPISGHVSLFWYQQALGQGPEFLTYFQNEAQLDKSGLPSDRFFAERPEGSVSTLKIQRTQQEDSAVYLCASSLYSPRGPNSGNTIYFGEGSWLTVV.

This rearrangement joins TRBV9 to TRBJ1-1; tentatively, D is TRBD1 (5 bases). The germline V gene has CDR1 SGDLS and CDR2 YYNGEE. The CDR3 is 15 residues long. Trimming took 2 bases from V and 4 from J, leaving 15 bases between them. The CDR3 DNA reads TGTGCCAGCAGCGTTACAGGTTCTCGTGTCACTGAAGCTTTCTTT. Protein sequence: CASSVTGSRVTEAFF.

The CDR3 region has the DNA TGCGCCAGCAGTGTGGCAAAGCGGGAGATATCCAAAAACATTCAGTACTTC. Its translation: CASSVAKREISKNIQYF. J is TRBJ2-4 and V is TRBV10-1, with 8 bases fitting TRBD2. The ends lost 4 bases at V and 2 bases at J; junction bases unmatched: 10. The CDR3 totals 17 residues. Looked up from germline, CDR1 is WNHNN and CDR2 is SYGVQD (reference sequence).

The V and J genes are TRBV7-8 and TRBJ2-2, with D possibly being TRBD2 (6 bases). The CDR3 has 14 residues. Germline CDR1 SGHVS, CDR2 FQNEAQ. Between the trimmed V and J ends, which lost 5 bases and 2 bases, there was a span of 9 bases. CDR3: CASSHSGNTGELFF. In DNA, the CDR3 is TGTGCCAGCAGCCATAGCGGTAACACCGGGGAGCTGTTTTTT.

The genes are TRBV5-1 and TRBJ2-1, with D unresolved. With 3 bases removed from V and 6 bases from J, the gap between germline ends came to 13 bases. Germline loops: CDR1 SGHRS, CDR2 YFSETQ. CDR3 length: 14 amino acids. The CDR3 coding sequence is TGCGCCAGCAGCTCATTTGCCCCTAGCAATGAGCAGTTCTTC. This gives the protein CASSSFAPSNEQFF.

The chain combines TRBV28 with TRBJ2-1; 9 bases match TRBD1. CDR1 is MDHEN, CDR2 SYDVKM, per germline. V lost 5 bases, J lost 6 bases, and 8 bases stayed unmatched. This CDR3 spans 15 amino acids. The CDR3 bases are TGTGCCAGCAGTCCAGGACAGGGGACCCCCAATGAGCAGTTCTTC. This sequence encodes CASSPGQGTPNEQFF. The full variable domain, completed using reference TRBV28 and TRBJ2-1, is DVKVTQSSRYLVKRTGEKVFLECVQDMDHENMFWYRQDPGLGLRLIYFSYDVKMKEKGDIPEGYSVSREKKERFSLILESASTNQTSMYLCASSPGQGTPNEQFFGPGTRLTVL.

Comments on this clone: The sample carries other DNA sequences with the same CDR3. The chain employs TRBV28 and TRBJ1-2, with 9 bases that match TRBD1. With 3 bases clipped from V and 8 bases from J, the junction kept 10 bases outside the gene matches. CDR1 and CDR2 (germline): MDHEN, SYDVKM. The CDR3 is made up of 15 amino acids. The CDR3 DNA sequence: TGTGCCAGCAGTTTGGGGAACAGGGGGCAGGGAGGCTACACCTTC. Its translation: CASSLGNRGQGGYTF.

This chain links TRBV2 with TRBJ2-1; 11 positions agree with TRBD2. The CDR3 consists of 17 residues. V lost 7 bases and J lost 0; bases outside the gene matches: 8. The V gene's germline CDR1 is SNHLY and CDR2 FYNNEI. The CDR3: CASIGLAGGVSYNEQFF. DNA for the CDR3: TGTGCCAGCATAGGGCTAGCGGGGGGAGTCTCCTACAATGAGCAGTTCTTC.

V usage is TRBV6-5 and J usage is TRBJ2-4; the D is unclear. Germline lookup yields CDR1 MNHEY and CDR2 SVGAGI. V lost 1 base to trimming and J lost 16 bases, with 5 bases between them. CDR3 length: 9 amino acids. The CDR3 loop reads CASSYCVYF. In nucleotides, the CDR3 is TGTGCCAGCAGTTACTGCGTTTACTTC.

The sample holds a few counts of this clone. The chain couples TRBV5-1 to TRBJ1-1, with D hard to call. Trimming cost V 7 bases and J 6 bases, with 19 bases left between them. The length of the CDR3 is 14 residues. The germline V gene encodes CDR1 SGHRS and CDR2 YFSETQ. CDR3 in amino acids: CASAQSGSLSEAFF. CDR3 DNA sequence: TGCGCCAGCGCTCAGTCGGGTTCTTTGTCTGAAGCTTTCTTT. The whole variable domain, remainder taken from reference TRBV5-1 and TRBJ1-1, is KAGVTQTPRYLIKTRGQQVTLSCSPISGHRSVSWYQQTPGQGLQFLFEYFSETQRNKGNFPGRFSGRQFSNSRSEMNVSTLELGDSALYLCASAQSGSLSEAFFGQGTRLTVV.

The chain employs TRBV30 and TRBJ1-1; a weak D match, TRBD1 (6 bases). CDR1 and CDR2 from the germline V gene are GTSNPN and SVGIG (reference sequence). The length of the CDR3 is 13 residues. V gave up 0 bases and J gave up 8 bases, with 13 bases separating them. The chain's CDR3 is CAWSVQGLGEAFF. The CDR3 DNA is TGTGCCTGGAGTGTACAGGGTTTGGGCGAAGCTTTCTTT.

This clone is a singleton in its sample. Other DNA sequences in this sample translate to the same CDR3. This chain links TRBV14 with TRBJ1-2, with TRBD1 identical over 10 bases. This CDR3 is 13 amino acids long. V lost 3 bases and J lost 5; bases outside the gene matches: 0. CDR1 is SGHDN, CDR2 FVKESK, per germline. CDR3 nucleotide sequence: TGTGCCAGCAGCCAGGGACAGGGGTATGGCTACACCTTC. It codes for CASSQGQGYGYTF.

V and J are TRBV5-4 and TRBJ1-1, with D maybe TRBD1 (5 bases). This CDR3 region has 17 residues. Germline values: CDR1 SGHNT, CDR2 YYREEE (reference sequence). Between the trimmed V and J ends, which lost 0 bases and 0 bases, there was a span of 15 bases. CDR3: CASSLAQDGGMNTEAFF. The CDR3 DNA reads as TGTGCCAGCAGCTTGGCGCAGGACGGGGGGATGAACACTGAAGCTTTCTTT.

This clone was recorded a few times. The V call is TRBV11-2, the J call TRBJ1-2; TRBD1 might be the D (5 bases). The CDR3 has 15 amino acids. Germline V lookup: CDR1 SGHAT, CDR2 FQNNGV. Deletions cut 0 bases from V and 4 bases from J, with 12 bases between. CDR3 sequence (DNA): TGTGCCAGCAGCTTAGAATGGGGGTTCGGCTATGGCTACACCTTC. Encoded protein: CASSLEWGFGYGYTF.

The chain carries TRBV19 and TRBJ1-4; D is possibly TRBD1 (5 bases). In germline, CDR1 is LNHDA, CDR2 SQIVND (reference sequence). The CDR3 is 15 amino acids. The ends were cut back, 5 bases at V and 7 bases at J, with 17 bases in the middle. CDR3 DNA: TGTGCCAGTAGTCTCAGTGGCCCCAGGGCTGAAAAACTGTTTTTT. This sequence encodes CASSLSGPRAEKLFF.

This clone was detected a few times. V usage is TRBV10-3 and J usage is TRBJ1-1, with 10 bases lining up with TRBD1. Germline V gene sequence: CDR1 ENHRY, CDR2 SYGVKD. The CDR3 extends over 13 amino acids. V lost 9 bases to trimming and J lost 3 bases; unmatched junction nucleotides: 4. The CDR3 sequence is CAITDRGDTEAFF. For the CDR3, the DNA is TGTGCCATTACGGACAGGGGGGACACTGAAGCTTTCTTT.

This clone appeared a few times. V and J are TRBV4-2 and TRBJ2-7; 9 nucleotides line up with TRBD1. Germline assignment: CDR1 LGHNA and CDR2 YNFKEQ. The CDR3 is 17 residues long. Trimming removed 0 bases from V and 2 bases from J; junction bases left unmatched: 8. As DNA, the CDR3 is TGTGCCAGCAGCCAAGACCGGGGGACAGGGAGGACCTACGAGCAGTACTTC. This encodes CASSQDRGTGRTYEQYF.

This clone occurred once. The V and J genes are TRBV6-6 and TRBJ2-1; TRBD2 matches at 9 bases. CDR3 length: 15 amino acids. Losses at the gene ends were 4 bases for V and 3 bases for J; bases not matched to a gene: 4. CDR1 and CDR2 from the germline V gene are MNHNY and SVGAGI (reference sequence). The CDR3 reads CASSLLAGDYNEQFF. The CDR3, as DNA: TGTGCCAGCAGTTTACTAGCGGGTGACTACAATGAGCAGTTCTTC.

This clone was observed many times. The V and J genes are TRBV2 and TRBJ1-1, with a tentative D call TRBD1 (5 bases). The CDR3 has 14 residues. Per the germline V gene, CDR1 is SNHLY and CDR2 is FYNNEI. Deletions cut 7 bases from V and 0 bases from J, with 12 bases between. The CDR3 spells CASIRGDLNTEAFF. The CDR3 nucleotides are TGTGCCAGCATAAGAGGGGACTTGAACACTGAAGCTTTCTTT.

The V gene is TRBV5-1, the J gene TRBJ1-1; the match to TRBD1 covers 7 bases. V trimming: 3 bases; J trimming: 8 bases; junction bases outside the gene matches: 4. The CDR3 is 12 residues long. Germline V lookup: CDR1 SGHRS, CDR2 YFSETQ. The CDR3 bases are TGCGCCAGCAGCTCGACAGGGAGGGAAGCTTTCTTT. Amino acid sequence: CASSSTGREAFF.

This clone was picked up one time. This sequence joins TRBV7-9 and TRBJ2-7; D gene unclear. Germline assignment: CDR1 SEHNR and CDR2 FQNEAQ (reference sequence). Deletions cut 5 bases from V and 1 base from J, with 12 bases between. The CDR3 covers 14 residues. This CDR3 is CASSPPGGSYEQYF. CDR3 nucleotides: TGTGCCAGCAGCCCCCCTGGCGGTTCCTACGAGCAGTACTTC. Drawing the rest from reference TRBV7-9 and TRBJ2-7, the complete variable domain is DTGVSQNPRHKITKRGQNVTFRCDPISEHNRLYWYRQTLGQGPEFLTYFQNEAQLEKSRLLSDRFSAERPKGSFSTLEIQRTEQGDSAMYLCASSPPGGSYEQYFGPGTRLTVT.

J is TRBJ1-1 and V is TRBV11-2, with 9 bases lining up with TRBD1. The CDR3 extends over 17 amino acids. V shed 3 bases, J shed 0 bases, and the junction held 8 bases outside the gene matches. The V gene's germline CDR1 is SGHAT and CDR2 FQNNGV. CDR3 in amino acids: CASSFRDREWMNTEAFF. CDR3 in DNA: TGTGCCAGCAGCTTCCGGGACAGGGAATGGATGAACACTGAAGCTTTCTTT.

This clone was seen just once. This sample also contains other DNA sequences that code for the same CDR3. The chain employs TRBV28 and TRBJ2-7; TRBD1 aligns across 10 bases. J was trimmed by 2 bases and V by 5 bases; bases with no gene match: 6. There are 15 residues in the CDR3. The germline V gene encodes CDR1 MDHEN and CDR2 SYDVKM. CDR3: CASSTPGQGTYEQYF. The CDR3 nucleotides read TGTGCCAGCAGTACACCGGGACAGGGGACCTACGAGCAGTACTTC.

The chain couples TRBV5-6 to TRBJ2-5; D is possibly TRBD1 (5 bases). The CDR3 sequence is 12 residues long. The V and J ends lost 4 bases and 5 bases respectively, with 9 bases between them. Germline V gene data show CDR1 as SGHDT and CDR2 as YYEEEE. CDR3: CASSRGFETQYF. CDR3 bases: TGTGCCAGCAGCAGGGGTTTCGAGACCCAGTACTTC.

The chain combines TRBV7-2 with TRBJ1-5; TRBD1 is a possible D gene (6 bases). In germline, CDR1 is SGHTA, CDR2 FQGNSA. The CDR3 covers 15 residues. Trimming took off 3 bases at V and 2 bases at J, with 11 bases between the two ends. CDR3 bases: TGTGCCAGCAGCTTCGGCAGGGGTGGCAATCAGCCCCAGCATTTT. As protein: CASSFGRGGNQPQHF. Combining the CDR3 with reference TRBV7-2 and TRBJ1-5 gives the whole variable domain GAGVSQSPSNKVTEKGKDVELRCDPISGHTALYWYRQSLGQGLEFLIYFQGNSAPDKSGLPSDRFSAERTGGSVSTLTIQRTQQEDSAVYLCASSFGRGGNQPQHFGDGTRLSIL.